What follows describes a single T cell receptor beta chain. The data were taken from a study of control samples from healthy donors and cancer patients. The table came from immunoSEQ multiplex PCR; TCRdb's copy has only in-frame clones and leaves some out. The table includes some 210,000 clones, roughly nine tenths detected once. Germline CDR1 reads MNHEY; CDR2 reads SVGAGI. This CDR3 region has 15 residues. Deletions cut 2 bases from V and 6 bases from J, with 16 bases between. This sequence originates from a man under 40 in good health. Sequenced input: blood. The genes are TRBV6-5 and TRBJ1-1; weak D call: TRBD1 (5 bases). The CDR3 spells CASSYKGTSSAEAFF. CDR3 sequence (DNA): TGTGCCAGCAGTTACAAAGGGACCTCGAGTGCTGAAGCTTTCTTT.